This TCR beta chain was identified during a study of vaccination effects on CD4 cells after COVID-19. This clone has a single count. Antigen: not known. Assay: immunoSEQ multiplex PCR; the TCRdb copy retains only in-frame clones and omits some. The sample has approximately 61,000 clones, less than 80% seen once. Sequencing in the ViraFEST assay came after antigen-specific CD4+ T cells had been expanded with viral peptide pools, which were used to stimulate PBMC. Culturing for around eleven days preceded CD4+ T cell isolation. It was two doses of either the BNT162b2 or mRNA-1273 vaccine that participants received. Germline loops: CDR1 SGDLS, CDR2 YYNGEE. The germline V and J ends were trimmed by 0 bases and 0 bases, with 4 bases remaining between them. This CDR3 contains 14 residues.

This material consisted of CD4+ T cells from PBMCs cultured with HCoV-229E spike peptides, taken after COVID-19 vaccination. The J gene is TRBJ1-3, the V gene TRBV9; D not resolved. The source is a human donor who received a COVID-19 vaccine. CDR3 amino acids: CASSVGYSGNTIYF. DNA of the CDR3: TGTGCCAGCAGCGTAGGGTACTCTGGAAACACCATATATTTT.